This entry features one T cell receptor (beta chain) sequence. What it binds is unknown. The sample comes from a study of a mutant IDH1 vaccine in newly diagnosed glioma. Looking at the study overall: Vaccination of patients was performed eight times, in weeks 1, 3, 5, 7, 11, 15, 19 and 23. The sex distribution of treated patients was roughly 62% male and approximately 40% female, with a mean age of 40.4 years.

Time point of the sample: week 5, during vaccination. Vaccination used 300 ug of mutant IDH1 20-mer peptide per dose, with topical imiquimod. The study's findings and limits: A vaccine-induced immune response developed in around 94% of the patients.

Sequenced by immunoSEQ multiplex PCR; TCRdb stores in-frame clones only, minus some. The sample has about 54,000 clones, approximately 81% seen once. This sample comprised PBMCs, obtained from a glioma patient whose treatment included an IDH1 peptide vaccine. This receptor was obtained from a man aged 25-40 years with glioma.

The CDR3 bases are TGTGCCAGCAGCTTATCGTGGGGGGGGGACACCATATATTTT. Protein: CASSLSWGGDTIYF. The chain couples TRBV7-8 to TRBJ1-3; D may be TRBD1 (5 bases). Germline V gene sequence: CDR1 SGHVS, CDR2 FQNEAQ. Trimming cost V 2 bases and J 8 bases, with 13 bases left between them. The CDR3 spans 14 residues.